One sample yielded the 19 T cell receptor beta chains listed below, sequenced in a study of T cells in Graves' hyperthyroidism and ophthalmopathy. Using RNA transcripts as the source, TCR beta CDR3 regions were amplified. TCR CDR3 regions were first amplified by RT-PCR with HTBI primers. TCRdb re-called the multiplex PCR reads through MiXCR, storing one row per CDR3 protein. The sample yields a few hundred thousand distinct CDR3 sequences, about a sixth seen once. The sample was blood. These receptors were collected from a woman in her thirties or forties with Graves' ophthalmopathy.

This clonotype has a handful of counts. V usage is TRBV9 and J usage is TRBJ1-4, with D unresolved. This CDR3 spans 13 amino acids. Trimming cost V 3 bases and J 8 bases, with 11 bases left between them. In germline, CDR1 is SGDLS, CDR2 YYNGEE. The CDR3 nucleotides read TGTGCCAGCAGCGCCGGAGCGGAAGAAAAACTGTTTTTT. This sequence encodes CASSAGAEEKLFF.

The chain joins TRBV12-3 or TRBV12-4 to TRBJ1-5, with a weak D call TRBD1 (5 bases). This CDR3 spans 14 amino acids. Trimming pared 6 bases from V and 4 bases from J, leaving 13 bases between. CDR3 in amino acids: CASSPTQGNQPQHF. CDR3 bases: TGTGCCAGCAGCCCAACCCAGGGTAATCAGCCCCAGCATTTT.

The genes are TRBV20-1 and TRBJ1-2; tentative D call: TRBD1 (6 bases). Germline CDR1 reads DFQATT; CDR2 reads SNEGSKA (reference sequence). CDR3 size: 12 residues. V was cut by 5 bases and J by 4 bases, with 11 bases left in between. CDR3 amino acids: CSAWTAPYGYTF. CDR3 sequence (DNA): TGCAGTGCTTGGACAGCTCCCTATGGCTACACCTTC.

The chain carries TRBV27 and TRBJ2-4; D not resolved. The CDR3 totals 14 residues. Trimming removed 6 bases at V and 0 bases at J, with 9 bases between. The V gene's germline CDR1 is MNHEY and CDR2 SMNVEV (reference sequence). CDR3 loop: CASSRPGAKNIQYF. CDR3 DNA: TGTGCCAGCAGCCGACCGGGAGCCAAAAACATTCAGTACTTC.

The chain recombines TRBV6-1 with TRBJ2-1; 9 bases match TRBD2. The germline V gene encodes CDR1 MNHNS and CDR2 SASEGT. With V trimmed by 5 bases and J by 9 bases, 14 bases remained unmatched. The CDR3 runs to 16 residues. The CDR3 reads CASSSLLLLAGSEQFF. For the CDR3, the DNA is TGTGCCAGCAGTTCTCTTCTATTGCTAGCGGGATCTGAGCAGTTCTTC.

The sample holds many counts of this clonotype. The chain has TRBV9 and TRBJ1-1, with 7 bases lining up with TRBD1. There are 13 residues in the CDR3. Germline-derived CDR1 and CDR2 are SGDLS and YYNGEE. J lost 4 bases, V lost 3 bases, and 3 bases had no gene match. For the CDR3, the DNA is TGTGCCAGCAGCGACAGGGGCGGCACTGAAGCTTTCTTT. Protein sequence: CASSDRGGTEAFF.

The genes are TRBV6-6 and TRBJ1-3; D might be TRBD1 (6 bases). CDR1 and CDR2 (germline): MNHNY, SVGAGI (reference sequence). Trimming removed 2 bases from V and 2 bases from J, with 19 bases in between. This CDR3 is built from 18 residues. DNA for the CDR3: TGTGCCAGCAGTTACGGGCGGGGACAAAGCCTCCCTGGAAACACCATATATTTT. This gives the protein CASSYGRGQSLPGNTIYF.

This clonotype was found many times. CDR3 amino acids: CASSYNTPEQFF. The CDR3 DNA sequence: TGTGCCAGCAGCTACAACACCCCGGAGCAGTTCTTC. The J gene is TRBJ2-1, the V gene TRBV7-8, with D unresolved. Germline values: CDR1 SGHVS, CDR2 FQNEAQ. The V end was cut by 4 bases, the J end by 10 bases, with 11 bases between. The CDR3 is 12 amino acids.

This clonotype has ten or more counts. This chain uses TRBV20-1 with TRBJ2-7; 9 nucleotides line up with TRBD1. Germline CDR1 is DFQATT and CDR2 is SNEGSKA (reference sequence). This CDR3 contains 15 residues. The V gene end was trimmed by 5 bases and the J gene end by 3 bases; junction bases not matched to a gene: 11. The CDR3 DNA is TGCAGTGCTGGGGGGGGACAGGGCCGAATCTACGAGCAGTACTTC. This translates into CSAGGGQGRIYEQYF.

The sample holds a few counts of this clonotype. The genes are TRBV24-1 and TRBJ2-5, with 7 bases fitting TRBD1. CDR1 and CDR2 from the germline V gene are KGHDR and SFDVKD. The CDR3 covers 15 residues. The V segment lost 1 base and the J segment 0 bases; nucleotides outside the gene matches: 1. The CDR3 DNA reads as TGTGCCACCAGTGATTTAGGACAGGACCAAGAGACCCAGTACTTC. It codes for CATSDLGQDQETQYF.

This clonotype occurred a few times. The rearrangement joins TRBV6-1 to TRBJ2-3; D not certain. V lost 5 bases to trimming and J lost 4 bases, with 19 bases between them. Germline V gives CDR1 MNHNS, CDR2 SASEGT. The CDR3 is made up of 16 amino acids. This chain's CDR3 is CASSFLRAPAADTQYF. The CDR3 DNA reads TGTGCCAGCAGTTTCCTCCGGGCCCCGGCCGCAGATACGCAGTATTTT.

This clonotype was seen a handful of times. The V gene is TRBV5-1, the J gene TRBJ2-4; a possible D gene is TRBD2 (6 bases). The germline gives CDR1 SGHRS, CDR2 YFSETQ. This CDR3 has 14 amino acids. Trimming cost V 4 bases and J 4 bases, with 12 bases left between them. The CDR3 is CASSPSGQKNIQYF. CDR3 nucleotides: TGCGCCAGCAGCCCCAGCGGGCAGAAAAACATTCAGTACTTC.

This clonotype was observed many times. CDR3 loop: CASIRTAFYTGELFF. The CDR3 region has the DNA TGTGCCAGCATAAGGACAGCTTTTTACACCGGGGAGCTGTTTTTT. The V gene is TRBV6-2 or TRBV6-3, the J gene TRBJ2-2; TRBD1 is a possible D gene (6 bases). Germline V lookup: CDR1 MNHEY, CDR2 SVGEGT. The V end lost 7 bases, the J end lost 3 bases, and 15 bases lay between the germline ends. This CDR3 region has 15 residues.

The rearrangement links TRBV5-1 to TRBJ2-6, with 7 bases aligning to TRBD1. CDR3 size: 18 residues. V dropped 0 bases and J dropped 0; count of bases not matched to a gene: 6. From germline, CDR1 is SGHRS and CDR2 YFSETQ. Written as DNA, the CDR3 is TGCGCCAGCAGCTTGGACAGGGGCACCTTCTCTGGGGCCAACGTCCTGACTTTC. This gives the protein CASSLDRGTFSGANVLTF.

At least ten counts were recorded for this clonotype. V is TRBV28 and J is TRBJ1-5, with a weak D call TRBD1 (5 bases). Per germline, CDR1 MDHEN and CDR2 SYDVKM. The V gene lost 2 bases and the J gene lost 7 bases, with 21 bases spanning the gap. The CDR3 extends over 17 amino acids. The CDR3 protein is CASSLRVSRGEGQPQHF. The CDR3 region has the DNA TGTGCCAGCAGTTTACGGGTCAGCCGAGGGGAGGGGCAGCCCCAGCATTTT.

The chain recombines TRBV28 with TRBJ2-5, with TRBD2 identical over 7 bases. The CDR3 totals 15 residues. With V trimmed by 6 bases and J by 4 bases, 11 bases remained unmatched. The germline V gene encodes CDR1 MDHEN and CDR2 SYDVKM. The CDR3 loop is CASRGAGDRGETQYF. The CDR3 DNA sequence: TGTGCCAGCAGGGGTGCGGGAGATCGGGGAGAGACCCAGTACTTC.

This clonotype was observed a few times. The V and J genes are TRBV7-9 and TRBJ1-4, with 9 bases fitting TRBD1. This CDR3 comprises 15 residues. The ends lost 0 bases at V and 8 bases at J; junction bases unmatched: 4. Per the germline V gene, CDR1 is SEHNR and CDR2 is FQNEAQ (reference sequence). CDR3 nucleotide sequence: TGTGCCAGCAGCTTAGCCGGGACAGGGCACGAAAAACTGTTTTTT. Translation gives CASSLAGTGHEKLFF.

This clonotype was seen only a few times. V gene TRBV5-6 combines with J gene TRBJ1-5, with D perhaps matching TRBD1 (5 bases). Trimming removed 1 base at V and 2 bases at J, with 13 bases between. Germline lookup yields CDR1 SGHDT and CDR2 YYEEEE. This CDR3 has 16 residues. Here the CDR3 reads CASSLWGLGGNQPQHF. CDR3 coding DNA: TGTGCCAGCAGCTTGTGGGGACTCGGCGGCAATCAGCCCCAGCATTTT.

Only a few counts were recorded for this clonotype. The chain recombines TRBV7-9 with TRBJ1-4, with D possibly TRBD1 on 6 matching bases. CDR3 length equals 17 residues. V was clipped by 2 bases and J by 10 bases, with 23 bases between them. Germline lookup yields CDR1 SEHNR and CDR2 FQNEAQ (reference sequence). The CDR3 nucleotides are TGTGCCAGCAGCTTATTCGGGCTTACAGGGAATGCTGGAAAACTGTTTTTT. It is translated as CASSLFGLTGNAGKLFF.